This TCR beta chain was identified during a study of blood T cell repertoires in COVID-19. On the study more broadly: The study drew acute and convalescent COVID-19 samples from the United States, Italy and Spain. The analysed material was cDNA or gDNA that came from T cells, B-cell-depleted T cells, or PBMCs.

Followed longitudinally, the Seattle patients had been enrolled during active infection. Study processing details: Amplification of reference gene primers was used by the study to estimate nucleated cell counts. Only in-frame clones appear in the TCRdb table, and some are missing; sequencing was by immunoSEQ multiplex PCR. For V, J and clone size, that table is used; D and trimming come from the DNA. The sample has more than 85,000 clones, approximately 92% seen once. Trimming cost V 2 bases and J 4 bases, with 9 bases left between them. The CDR3 contains 13 residues. CDR1 is SGHNT, CDR2 YYREEE, per germline (reference sequence).

The TCR was taken from a woman in her 50s with COVID-19, enrolled during active disease. V usage is TRBV5-4 and J usage is TRBJ2-5, with D tentatively TRBD1 (5 bases). The sample consisted of peripheral blood. The DNA of the CDR3 is TGTGCCAGCAGCTTAACAGGCTCAGAGACCCAGTACTTC. Encoded protein: CASSLTGSETQYF.